This T cell receptor beta chain was recovered during a study of esophageal squamous cell carcinoma under preoperative chemotherapy (dated 2018 in TCRdb). The study in broad terms: Both tumor-infiltrating lymphocytes and peripheral blood T cells had their TCR repertoires profiled in the study. The study assessed how paclitaxel-nedaplatin chemotherapy affected T-cell receptor repertoires in patients with esophageal squamous cell carcinoma. Five or six patients with primary esophageal squamous cell carcinoma were included in the cohort. Repertoires were compared between samples taken before and after paclitaxel-nedaplatin therapy.

The CDR3 spans 11 residues, from the cysteine through the phenylalanine. Only the CDR3 portion is preserved as DNA: 33 bases, with reading frame beginning at the first base. V and J are truncated by 3 bases and 8 bases respectively, leaving an intervening sequence of 6 bases. CDR1 and CDR2, looked up from the germline V gene, are WSHSY and SAAADI. Library generation was performed with PCR. Instrument on record: HiSeq X Ten. TCR repertoires were characterized by high-throughput sequencing. In TCRdb, the public reads were trimmed at Q25 with fastp and aligned with MiXCR, with productive beta chains retained. One record per CDR3 amino acid sequence lists the most common genes and DNA. For this sample there are about 20,000 distinct CDR3 sequences; 35% to 55% appear just once. Of the sample, 25% to 30% falls within the top ten clones. What the study reported, not specific to this receptor: Post-treatment tumor-infiltrating lymphocytes appeared to be derived in part from peripheral T cells migrating into the tumor, rather than solely from local clonal changes. A significant increase in TCR diversity was observed in peripheral T cells after chemotherapy, whereas no such increase was observed in tumor-infiltrating lymphocytes. Immediate and substantial changes in clonotype frequency were induced by paclitaxel-nedaplatin therapy, and contraction rather than amplification was more likely to be observed among abundant clones. Only five patients with esophageal squamous cell carcinoma were analyzed, making for a small cohort.

What the time point label conveys for this sample: after preoperative PTX-NDP chemotherapy. Patients received paclitaxel-nedaplatin as preoperative chemotherapy before surgery. This clonotype has a count of ten or more. Its binding antigen is unknown. No quality values exist for individual bases; no much larger clone is one base distant. The chain is assembled from TRBV10-2 and TRBJ2-3, with the D call tentatively TRBD1 or TRBD2, each fitting 5 bases. This material was obtained from a patient given preoperative chemotherapy. This clonotype was sampled from a human donor with esophageal squamous cell carcinoma. The donor label of this sample is uncertain. At the DNA level, the sequence is TGCGCCAGCAGTGATGGGGGTACGCAGTATTTT. Translated, it reads CASSDGGTQYF.